The present T cell receptor beta chain was sequenced within a study of T cells in women clearing cervical HPV infection (dated by TCRdb to the late 2010s). At the level of the whole study: The cases were 25 to 30 women with histologically confirmed HPV16-related CIN3 or worse, and 2 of these cases were invasive cancers. The roughly 25 controls were women who cleared a single incident HPV16 infection within 12 months without developing precancer or cancer. Blood from cases was collected at the visit at which the lesion was first identified, whereas blood from controls was collected once infection was no longer detected. Among cases, blood sampling occurred a median of about 150 days after lesion detection, with an interquartile range of roughly 90 to 230 days. Since only a few of the women had HLA typing available, the possibility that HLA type was acting as a confounder could not be ruled out. Nested within Costa Rica's Guanacaste HPV Natural History Study, an exploratory proof-of-principle case-control study compared TCR repertoires across cervical HPV16 outcomes. Cases and controls were matched on year of sample collection and on age within five years. A median age of nearly 35 years was observed in cases versus 38 to 45 in controls, and no significant differences in baseline characteristics were found. The parent cohort enrolled 10,049 women aged 18 or older in Guanacaste, Costa Rica, during about 1993 to 1995 and followed them for 7 to 8 years. Five blinded duplicates per group were added as quality controls, so that approximately 60 samples were obtained: some 50 participants and about 10 replicates.

In the germline V gene, CDR1 corresponds to SGHTA and CDR2 to FQGNSA. For this chain, trimming is 0 bases at the V end and 11 bases at the J end, and the number of junction bases without a gene match is 5. The CDR3 sequence holds 15 residues, the cysteine and phenylalanine included. The CDR3 was read in part: 36 bases, with the frame set at base 1. Every participant had a single incident cervical HPV16 infection, and women with prevalent HPV16 infections were excluded. Cervical HPV DNA was detected by MY09/MY11 PCR, and genotyping was performed by dot-blot hybridization. Fifteen mL of heparinized blood were centrifuged, and the buffy coat was split into aliquots, frozen at -30 degrees C, and then kept at -80 degrees C. Genomic DNA was extracted from buffy coat specimens using QIAGEN kits. With regard to this clone: Its antigen remains unidentified. The read falls 3 residues short of the CDR3 end, and the missing part is taken from the germline J gene.

Study-wide conclusions, independent of this receptor: TCR repertoire richness was significantly higher in CIN3+ cases than in controls across sequencing depths, while evenness did not differ. Lower TRBV6-7 relative abundance was observed in cases than in controls (roughly 0.11% versus 0.16%; Bonferroni P = 0.0008). By combining richness with V gene abundances, random forest classifiers separated cases from controls with an estimated AUC of about 0.86. Because of the cross-sectional design, the study could not determine whether the associations came before infection or resulted from infection, and neither effector/memory subsets nor HPV-specific T cells were isolated. Because T-cell numbers per sample were unknown, differences in richness could reflect varying T-cell content rather than repertoire biology.

TCR beta CDR3 regions were amplified by multiplex PCR from an average of about 1,100 ng genomic DNA per sample using the immunoSEQ assay. The assay corrected primer bias using a complete synthetic TCR repertoire to establish an amplification baseline. Amplicons were sequenced on the Illumina platform. For the original study's pipeline: Error correction of the sequences involved clustering with frequency ratios plus a modified nearest-neighbor algorithm, after which the sequences were analyzed in the immunoSEQ Analyzer using IMGT gene definitions. At each rarefaction depth, TCR richness and evenness were averaged across 20 rarefaction repeats, and any sample with fewer sequences than the depth was left out. Wilcoxon rank sum tests with FDR correction were used to compare relative abundances of V, D and J genes between the groups. An intraclass correlation of approximately 96% for TCR richness and an average of 76.4% across 66 gene segments were obtained from the blinded duplicates. This immuneACCESS table, as held by TCRdb, lists in-frame sequences with V and J called but not all clones. Of the missing ones, under half trace to an unresolved V gene in checked studies; the others have no known cause. V and J calls and clone size come straight from that table; D and trimming were deduced from the DNA. This sample's listing comprises 20,000 to 30,000 clones. 6% to 7% of the sample rests with the top ten.

The chain joins TRBV7-2 to TRBJ1-6, with TRBD1 identical over 9 junction bases. Sequencing used blood buffy coat. This clonotype was obtained from a woman aged 18-70 years with a cervical HPV16 infection that either progressed to CIN3+ or cleared (not recorded which). CDR3 protein: CASSLARGQGAPLHF. The CDR3 DNA, read in part, is TGTGCCAGCAGCTTAGCGAGGGGACAGGGAGCACCC.